This T cell receptor beta chain was obtained from a study of response to subunit inactivated influenza vaccine. TCRdb recomputed calls from the RT-PCR reads with MiXCR, one row per CDR3 protein. This sample carries 550,000 to 800,000 distinct CDR3 sequences, approximately 15% of them seen once, and the ten largest clones take less than 9%. This CDR3 has 20 amino acids. Trimming cost V 3 bases and J 5 bases; bases outside gene matches: 25. Germline V gives CDR1 DFQATT, CDR2 SNEGSKA (reference sequence). The sequencing used PBMCs from blood, collected 14 to 15 days before vaccination. The sequence was collected from a man aged 50-59 years who received an inactivated influenza vaccine. The V call is TRBV20-1, the J call TRBJ2-3; 8 bases are a match to TRBD2. CDR3 in amino acids: CSASGGLGEITGLGGDTQYF. CDR3 coding DNA: TGCAGTGCTAGTGGGGGGCTTGGGGAAATCACGGGACTAGGAGGAGATACGCAGTATTTT.